This T cell receptor beta chain is drawn from a study of cytomegalovirus exposure and HLA in healthy donors. The CDR3 consists of 14 residues. V gave up 6 bases and J gave up 2 bases; unmatched junction bases: 6. CDR1 is MNHNY, CDR2 SVGAGI, per germline (reference sequence). As to this clone: Its antigen is unknown.

PCR primers comprised 60 Vbeta and 13 Jbeta primers. Authors' analysis steps: Later reanalysis found tens of millions of unique TCR beta chains, around 9.9 million of them shared. Method: immunoSEQ multiplex PCR; TCRdb's copy keeps in-frame clones and lacks some. That table is the source of V, J and clone size, and D and trimming were worked out from the DNA. The sample includes over 80,000 clones, approximately 70% seen only once; the top ten take roughly 4%. Study observations and caveats: Confirmation in vitro established that three CMV-associated chains were specific for CMV antigens. In a later analysis, at a false discovery rate of 0.05, roughly 17,000 TCR beta sequences matched HLA alleles.

The material sequenced was PBMCs. This TCR came from a man aged 40-55 years in good health and CMV-seronegative. The J gene is TRBJ1-2, the V gene TRBV6-6, with 7 bases fitting TRBD1. The CDR3 bases are TGTGCCAGCAGGGACGCGGGACAGAACTATGGCTACACCTTC. Translated, it gives CASRDAGQNYGYTF.